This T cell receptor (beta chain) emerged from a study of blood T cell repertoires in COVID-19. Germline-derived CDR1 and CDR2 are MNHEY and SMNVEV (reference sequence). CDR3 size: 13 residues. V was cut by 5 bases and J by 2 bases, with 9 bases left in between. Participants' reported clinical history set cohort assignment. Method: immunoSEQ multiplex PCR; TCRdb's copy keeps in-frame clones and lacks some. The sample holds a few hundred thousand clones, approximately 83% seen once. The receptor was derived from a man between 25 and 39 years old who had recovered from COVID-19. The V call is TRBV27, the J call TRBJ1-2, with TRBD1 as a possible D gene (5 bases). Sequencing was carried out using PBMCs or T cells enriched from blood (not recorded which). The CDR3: CASSMTDNYGYTF. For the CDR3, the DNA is TGTGCCAGCAGTATGACAGACAACTATGGCTACACCTTC.